This TCR beta chain was sequenced during a study of graft-versus-host responses after intestinal transplantation. Sequenced by immunoSEQ multiplex PCR; TCRdb stores in-frame clones only, minus some. This table holds fewer than 95,000 clones, around 93% found once. Germline values: CDR1 GTSNPN, CDR2 SVGIG (reference sequence). Trimming left V 0 bases short and J 5 bases short, with 14 bases between. This CDR3 spans 15 amino acids. This clone was found once. The antigen remains undetermined. The chain has TRBV30 and TRBJ1-5; D gene uncertain. The source is a human donor who was the organ donor for an intestinal transplant. The sample consisted of unstimulated CD4+ T cells sorted from spleen or lymph node cells, taken before transplant. The CDR3 coding sequence is TGTGCCTGGAGTGTAGCCCAGACACTCGATCAGCCCCAGCATTTT. This codes for CAWSVAQTLDQPQHF.